Listed below are T cell receptor beta chains from one sample, sequenced in a study of cytomegalovirus exposure and HLA in healthy donors. The table came from immunoSEQ multiplex PCR; TCRdb's copy has only in-frame clones and leaves some out. In the table there are fewer than 200,000 clones, roughly 79% of which are singletons. Input material: PBMCs. Receptors originate from a male donor in good health and CMV-seropositive. The conserved cysteine and the conserved F or W are not part of the CDR3 here. The order of the fields is V gene, J gene, D gene, CDR3 protein. The D gene is left open where the match is weak.

>TRBV27|TRBJ1-1|TRBD1
ASSPLDRGNTEAF
>TRBV2|TRBJ1-5|-
ASRQQGNQPQH
>TRBV7-2|TRBJ1-2|TRBD1
ASRWTGGYGYT
>TRBV7-9|TRBJ2-2|TRBD2
ASSKTSGGVIAGELF
>TRBV6-5|TRBJ2-1|TRBD2
ASSYFGGGRNEQF
>TRBV5-1|TRBJ1-2|-
ASSLGPGNYGYT
>TRBV19|TRBJ1-5|-
ASSMDSQNQPQH
>TRBV7-2|TRBJ1-2|-
ASSYNREGTYGYT
>TRBV6-6|TRBJ2-2|-
ASRHAQNTGELF
>TRBV29-1|TRBJ1-1|-
SASFSRDTEAF
>TRBV9|TRBJ1-1|-
ASSVRPDTEAF
>TRBV5-6|TRBJ1-2|TRBD1
ASSSDWDRGQLGNYGYT
>TRBV11-2|TRBJ2-7|-
ASSPVSGMDYEQY
>TRBV7-9|TRBJ1-1|-
ASSVIGAVTEAF
>TRBV2|TRBJ2-7|-
ASSPRYEQY
>TRBV7-9|TRBJ2-7|-
ASGRVGGSYEQY
>TRBV28|TRBJ1-2|TRBD1
ASRQGDYGYT
>TRBV6-1|TRBJ1-5|-
ASTQGRGSNQPQH
>TRBV30|TRBJ2-2|-
AWIPVGEVGGELF
>TRBV2|TRBJ2-3|-
ASSDYGGPRDTQY
>TRBV28|TRBJ2-1|TRBD2
ASSSLRLAGGRGRLNEQF
>TRBV10-1|TRBJ2-2|-
ASSKNMNTGELF
>TRBV6-1|TRBJ1-2|TRBD1
ASRETGLYGYT
>TRBV5-1|TRBJ2-1|TRBD2
ASSSVSGGGTEQF
>TRBV7-2|TRBJ1-2|TRBD1
ASSPSGGYGYT
>TRBV11-1|TRBJ2-1|-
ASSRQATLNEQF
>TRBV4-1|-|TRBD1
ASSQDSPGGGEQY
>TRBV5-8|TRBJ2-7|TRBD1
ASSSLGTGASYEQY
>TRBV6-5|TRBJ2-5|-
ASNAHREGTQY
>TRBV6-1|TRBJ2-2|TRBD2
ASSELAGGPGELF
>TRBV7-9|TRBJ1-2|-
ASSSERTDNYGYT
>TRBV4-1|TRBJ2-6|TRBD1
ASSQERQGSSGANVLT
>TRBV2|TRBJ1-4|-
ASRAEKLF
>TRBV7-8|TRBJ1-5|-
ASSLIRGLRSNQPQH
>TRBV4-1|TRBJ2-7|TRBD2
ASSQAGTSGGAYEQY
>TRBV2|TRBJ2-1|TRBD2
AHTRRGEPLGQF
>TRBV5-4|TRBJ2-2|TRBD2
ASRIAGGRAGELF